Listed below are T cell receptor beta chains from one sample, sequenced in a study of T cell responses to AZD1222 COVID-19 vaccine. The table came from immunoSEQ multiplex PCR; TCRdb's copy has only in-frame clones and leaves some out. In the table there are 100,000 to 150,000 clones, around 86% of which are singletons. The starting material was peripheral blood, obtained on day 0 of AZD1222 vaccination. All receptors come from an adult in good health. Both conserved end residues are part of each CDR3. The D gene is left open where the match is weak. Where a row states a size, it is once, few, many or the class of an expanded clone; other rows omit it.

J gene | clone size | V gene | D gene | CDR3 protein | CDR3 DNA
TRBJ1-4 | NA | TRBV5-4 | NA | CASSLGATTNEKLFF | TGTGCCAGCAGCTTGGGGGCAACAACTAATGAAAAACTGTTTTTT
TRBJ2-7 | NA | TRBV4-1 | NA | CASSQVTGQDEQYF | TGCGCCAGCAGCCAAGTAACAGGGCAAGACGAGCAGTACTTC
TRBJ1-3 | NA | TRBV7-9 | NA | CASSLGTGETNTIYF | TGTGCCAGCAGCTTAGGAACAGGCGAGACGAACACCATATATTTT
TRBJ2-6 | NA | TRBV30 | NA | CAWSVGGFGANVLTF | TGTGCCTGGAGTGTCGGGGGCTTCGGGGCCAACGTCCTGACTTTC
TRBJ1-1 | NA | TRBV7-8 | NA | CASSFGSLNTEAFF | TGTGCCAGCAGCTTTGGGTCCCTGAACACTGAAGCTTTCTTT
TRBJ1-4 | once | TRBV19 | NA | CASSIGGIGTTNEKLFF | TGTGCCAGTAGTATAGGTGGGATTGGAACAACTAATGAAAAACTGTTTTTT
TRBJ2-7 | NA | TRBV10-1 | NA | CASSEPRTYGGEQYF | TGCGCCAGCAGTGAGCCACGCACATATGGGGGCGAGCAGTACTTC
TRBJ2-7 | NA | TRBV19 | TRBD1 | CASSRWTGHYEQYF | TGTGCCAGTAGTAGATGGACAGGGCACTACGAGCAGTACTTC
TRBJ2-4 | NA | TRBV7-3 | NA | CASSLSTGNIQYF | TGTGCCAGCAGCTTATCCACAGGGAACATTCAGTACTTC
TRBJ2-3 | NA | TRBV7-3 | TRBD2 | CASSSTSGGAVTQYF | TGTGCCAGCAGCTCGACTAGCGGGGGGGCAGTTACGCAGTATTTT
TRBJ2-1 | NA | TRBV27 | NA | CASSGLAYNEQFF | TGTGCCAGCAGTGGGCTAGCCTACAATGAGCAGTTCTTC
TRBJ1-1 | NA | TRBV7-9 | NA | CASTRGKNTEAFF | TGTGCCAGCACTCGCGGAAAGAACACTGAAGCTTTCTTT
TRBJ1-6 | NA | TRBV10-3 | TRBD1 | CATGEQGNSPLHF | TGTGCCACCGGGGAACAGGGGAATTCACCCCTCCACTTT
TRBJ2-2 | once | TRBV18 | TRBD1 | CASSPGSGGAPGTGELFF | TGTGCCAGCTCACCGGGATCAGGGGGCGCCCCGGGCACCGGGGAGCTGTTTTTT
TRBJ2-2 | NA | TRBV5-1 | NA | CASSPGRWNTGELFF | TGCGCCAGCAGCCCGGGACGGTGGAACACCGGGGAGCTGTTTTTT
TRBJ1-6 | few | TRBV6-5 | NA | CASSYSGSPLHF | TGTGCCAGCAGTTACTCGGGGTCACCCCTCCACTTT
TRBJ2-5 | NA | TRBV7-7 | NA | CASSLDLRQETQYF | TGTGCTAGCAGCTTAGACCTAAGACAAGAGACCCAGTACTTC
TRBJ1-5 | NA | TRBV19 | NA | CASSGQSSNQPQHF | TGTGCCAGTAGTGGGCAGTCGAGCAATCAGCCCCAGCATTTT
TRBJ1-1 | NA | TRBV14 | NA | CASSQVRSHTEAFF | TGTGCCAGCAGCCAAGTGAGGTCCCACACTGAAGCTTTCTTT
TRBJ1-6 | NA | TRBV19 | NA | CASRGLRILNSPLHF | TGTGCCAGTAGGGGGTTAAGGATTCTTAATTCACCCCTCCACTTT
TRBJ1-2 | NA | TRBV9 | NA | CASSVGEVYGYTF | TGTGCCAGCAGCGTAGGGGAAGTCTATGGCTACACCTTC
TRBJ1-4 | NA | TRBV5-6 | TRBD1 | CASSWGTGAREKLFF | TGTGCCAGCAGCTGGGGCACAGGGGCCAGAGAAAAACTGTTTTTT
TRBJ2-2 | NA | TRBV5-8 | NA | CASSSYAGGNTGELFF | TGTGCCAGCAGCTCTTACGCCGGGGGCAACACCGGGGAGCTGTTTTTT